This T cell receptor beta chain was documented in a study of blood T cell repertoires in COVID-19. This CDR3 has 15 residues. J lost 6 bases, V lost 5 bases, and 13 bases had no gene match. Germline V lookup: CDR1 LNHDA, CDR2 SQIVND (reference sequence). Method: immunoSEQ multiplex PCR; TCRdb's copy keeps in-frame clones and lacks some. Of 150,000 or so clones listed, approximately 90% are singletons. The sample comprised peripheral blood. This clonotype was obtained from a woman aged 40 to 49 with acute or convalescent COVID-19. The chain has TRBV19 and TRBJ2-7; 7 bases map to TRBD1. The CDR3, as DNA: TGTGCCAGTAGTCCCCAACAGGGGATTGGTTCCGAGCAGTACTTC. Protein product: CASSPQQGIGSEQYF.